The 20 T cell receptor beta chains given below trace back to one sample, sequenced in a study of OX40 agonist ivuxolimab in advanced cancers. TCRdb's table, derived via immunoSEQ multiplex PCR, lists solely in-frame clones and lacks some. The sample includes more than 60,000 clones, 87% seen only once; the top ten take roughly 3.7%. The sample was CD4+ or CD8+ T cells sorted from blood, taken in a trial of the OX40 agonist ivuxolimab. Receptors were obtained from an adult with an advanced solid tumor such as melanoma, head and neck, liver or kidney cancer.

The chain has TRBV9 and TRBJ2-2; D call uncertain. Deletions cut 0 bases from V and 1 base from J, with 7 bases between. The CDR3 length is 15 residues. Germline CDR1 is SGDLS and CDR2 is YYNGEE. CDR3 loop: CASSVEGLNTGELFF. As DNA, the CDR3 is TGTGCCAGCAGCGTAGAAGGGTTGAACACCGGGGAGCTGTTTTTT.

The table lists this clone with a count of one. The V gene is TRBV9, the J gene TRBJ1-4; D gene uncertain. Germline lookup yields CDR1 SGDLS and CDR2 YYNGEE. This CDR3 region has 13 residues. Trimming took off 7 bases at V and 7 bases at J, with 14 bases between the two ends. Here the CDR3 DNA reads TGTGCCAGCGCCACGGGCGTGGGTGAAAAACTGTTTTTT. Translated, it gives CASATGVGEKLFF.

The chain employs TRBV7-3 and TRBJ2-5; D call uncertain. The better agreement between TRBJ2-7 and the DNA end casts doubt on the J call. The CDR3 is 11 amino acids. Looked up from germline, CDR1 is SGHTA and CDR2 is FQGTGA. The CDR3, as DNA: TGTGCCAGCAGTCATTACTACGAGCAGTACTTC. Translation gives CASSHYYEQYF.

The chain uses TRBV11-1 and TRBJ1-1, with D tentatively TRBD1 (5 bases). V gave up 3 bases and J gave up 0 bases, with 8 bases separating them. This CDR3 has 14 amino acids. Germline-derived CDR1 and CDR2 are SGHAT and FQDESV (reference sequence). The chain's CDR3 is CASSLGRMNTEAFF. CDR3 bases: TGTGCCAGCAGCTTGGGACGGATGAACACTGAAGCTTTCTTT. The full variable domain, completed using reference TRBV11-1 and TRBJ1-1, is EAEVAQSPRYKITEKSQAVAFWCDPISGHATLYWYRQILGQGPELLVQFQDESVVDDSQLPKDRFSAERLKGVDSTLKIQPAELGDSAMYLCASSLGRMNTEAFFGQGTRLTVV.

J is TRBJ2-5 and V is TRBV28, with D tentatively TRBD2 (5 bases). This CDR3 has 13 amino acids. Germline V gene sequence: CDR1 MDHEN, CDR2 SYDVKM. Trimming cost V 8 bases and J 5 bases, with 15 bases left between them. CDR3 nucleotides: TGTGCCAGCTGGACTTTCAGTGGTGAGACCCAGTACTTC. As protein: CASWTFSGETQYF.

The rearrangement uses TRBV7-2 and TRBJ2-3, with 9 nucleotides matching TRBD2. This CDR3 is built from 15 residues. Germline lookup yields CDR1 SGHTA and CDR2 FQGNSA. V was clipped by 3 bases and J by 4 bases; unmatched bases: 5. The CDR3 coding sequence is TGTGCCAGCAGCTTTAGCGGGAGCAGGGCAGATACGCAGTATTTT. It is translated as CASSFSGSRADTQYF.

This chain connects TRBV7-2 to TRBJ2-2; D ambiguous. Germline CDR1 and CDR2: SGHTA and FQGNSA. The CDR3 covers 12 residues. The V gene lost 5 bases and the J gene lost 8 bases, with 9 bases spanning the gap. The CDR3 sequence is CASSHYGGELFF. DNA for the CDR3: TGTGCCAGCAGCCACTACGGAGGGGAGCTGTTTTTT.

This clone appeared a single time. The CDR3 here is CASSVHDRNSYNEQFF. The CDR3 region has the DNA TGTGCCAGCAGCGTACATGACAGAAACTCCTACAATGAGCAGTTCTTC. The rearrangement joins TRBV9 to TRBJ2-1, with a possible D match to TRBD1 (5 bases). V lost 1 base and J 0 bases, leaving 11 bases between the germline ends. CDR3 length equals 16 residues. Germline V gene sequence: CDR1 SGDLS, CDR2 YYNGEE.

V and J are TRBV10-1 and TRBJ2-7; D gene ambiguous. With 4 bases removed from V and 5 bases from J, the gap between germline ends came to 15 bases. CDR3 size: 14 residues. Germline CDR1 is WNHNN and CDR2 is SYGVQD (reference sequence). CDR3 region: CASSVSLTLNEQYF. In DNA, the CDR3 is TGCGCCAGCAGTGTGAGTCTTACCCTTAACGAGCAGTACTTC.

The V and J genes are TRBV5-1 and TRBJ2-5; 9 bases match TRBD2. CDR3 length: 16 residues. V was pared by 0 bases and J by 7 bases, with 10 bases of the junction left unmatched. Germline-derived CDR1 and CDR2 are SGHRS and YFSETQ. The CDR3 bases are TGCGCCAGCAGCTTGGATGGCGGGGGGGCAGCTGGGACCCAGTACTTC. Translating gives CASSLDGGGAAGTQYF.

This clone was seen a single time. The V gene is TRBV15, the J gene TRBJ2-7; D is ambiguous. V lost 1 base to trimming and J lost 2 bases, with 9 bases between them. Germline loops: CDR1 LNHNV, CDR2 YYDKDF (reference sequence). This CDR3 is built from 14 residues. The CDR3 region has the DNA TGTGCCACCAGCAGAGTACCGGTAGCCTACGAGCAGTACTTC. Encoded protein: CATSRVPVAYEQYF.

This clone appeared a few times. This chain joins TRBV5-1 and TRBJ1-1; D is unresolved. CDR1 is SGHRS and CDR2 is YFSETQ in the germline V gene. The CDR3 spans 13 residues. Trimming cost V 4 bases and J 1 base, with 8 bases left between them. CDR3 region: CASSHSENTEAFF. The CDR3 bases are TGCGCCAGCAGCCACTCAGAGAACACTGAAGCTTTCTTT.

In DNA form, the CDR3 reads TGTGCCAGCAGTGAACAGGAGAACACTGAAGCTTTCTTT. Translation: CASSEQENTEAFF. This rearrangement joins TRBV6-1 to TRBJ1-1; D not certain. V dropped 2 bases and J dropped 1 base, with 5 bases sitting between them. The germline gives CDR1 MNHNS, CDR2 SASEGT. The CDR3 loop spans 13 amino acids.

This clone is labeled as medium-sized. The chain combines TRBV7-5 with TRBJ1-4. TRBV7-5 has pseudogene status. The CDR3 length is 13 residues. DNA for the CDR3: TGTGTCAGAAGCGGAAAAGGGGGGCAGAAACTGTTTTTT. Translation: CVRSGKGGQKLFF.

V gene TRBV30 combines with J gene TRBJ1-3; tentatively, D is TRBD1 (5 bases). The CDR3 is made up of 13 amino acids. Deletions cut 5 bases from V and 1 base from J, with 9 bases between. The germline V gene has CDR1 GTSNPN and CDR2 SVGIG (reference sequence). The CDR3 DNA sequence: TGTGCCTGGGGCAGGGCGTCTGGAAACACCATATATTTT. Its protein product is CAWGRASGNTIYF.

This clone was seen only once. CDR3 region: CSVRGEASNQPQHF. CDR3 sequence (DNA): TGCAGCGTGAGAGGGGAAGCTAGCAATCAGCCCCAGCATTTT. The rearrangement links TRBV29-1 to TRBJ1-5, with a possible D match to TRBD1 (5 bases). Deletions cut 6 bases from V and 0 bases from J, with 12 bases between. The germline CDR1 and CDR2 sequences are SQVTM and ANQGSEA. The CDR3 has 14 residues.

This clone appeared once. The genes are TRBV19 and TRBJ1-6; possible D gene TRBD1, 6 bases. V lost 7 bases to trimming and J lost 5 bases, with 15 bases between them. This CDR3 has 15 amino acids. CDR1 and CDR2 (germline): LNHDA, SQIVND (reference sequence). CDR3 DNA: TGTGCCAGTACTCACACAGGGTCCCATAATTCACCCCTCCACTTT. Translation gives CASTHTGSHNSPLHF.

The count of this clone is one. The chain combines TRBV6-6 with TRBJ2-7; D is undetermined. Germline V gives CDR1 MNHNY, CDR2 SVGAGI (reference sequence). CDR3 length equals 12 residues. V lost 0 bases and J 6 bases, leaving 6 bases between the germline ends. The DNA for the CDR3 is TGTGCCAGCAGTTACTCGATGGGCGAGCAGTACTTC. The encoded protein is CASSYSMGEQYF.

This chain links TRBV30 with TRBJ2-5, with D perhaps given as TRBD1 or TRBD2 (5 bases each). Judging by the DNA end, TRBJ2-7 fits better; the J call may be wrong. The CDR3 is 15 amino acids. The V gene's germline CDR1 is GTSNPN and CDR2 SVGIG (reference sequence). The CDR3 nucleotides are TGTGCCTGGAGTGCCCCCGGGGCAGGGTCCTACGAGCAGTACTTC. This encodes CAWSAPGAGSYEQYF.

This chain joins TRBV19 and TRBJ2-5; perhaps TRBD2 as D (6 bases). The tail of the sequence fits TRBJ2-7 better, so the J call may be wrong. This CDR3 is 15 amino acids long. Germline V gene sequence: CDR1 LNHDA, CDR2 SQIVND (reference sequence). The CDR3 loop is CASSTPRGSGYEQYF. CDR3 nucleotides: TGTGCCAGTAGTACCCCCCGGGGGAGCGGCTACGAGCAGTACTTC.